Sequencing of this TCR beta chain was carried out in a study of blood T cell repertoires in COVID-19. Study context: Sites across the United States, Italy and Spain contributed samples from acute and convalescent COVID-19. T cells, B-cell-depleted T cells, or PBMCs supplied cDNA or gDNA.

Per the study methods: The assay estimated nucleated cells by amplifying reference gene primers. Libraries were prepared by immunoSEQ multiplex PCR; TCRdb keeps only in-frame clonotypes and omits some of them. V and J calls and clone size are copied from that table; D and trimming were computed from the DNA. The sample has more than 200,000 clones, approximately 79% seen once. On this clone itself: Different DNA sequences within this sample yield the same CDR3.

The sample comprised peripheral blood. The source of this sequence is an elderly woman with active or convalescent COVID-19.

This CDR3 is CASSLPGQGNEKLFF. CDR3 sequence (DNA): TGTGCCAGCAGTCTACCGGGACAGGGTAATGAAAAACTGTTTTTT. The rearrangement links TRBV28 to TRBJ1-4; 9 bases map to TRBD1. Losses at the gene ends were 5 bases for V and 4 bases for J; bases not matched to a gene: 5. The germline gives CDR1 MDHEN, CDR2 SYDVKM. The CDR3 contains 15 residues.